This T cell receptor (beta chain) is from a study of T cell clusters in autoimmune cytopenias. Study outcomes and limitations: The T cell clusters came from computational analysis alone and lack functional validation.

This CDR3 is 15 amino acids long. Tens of thousands of genome equivalents of blood DNA were amplified for TRB. Notes on this clonotype: Its cognate antigen is unknown.

TRB was amplified by touch-down multiplex PCR, primer pools A and B combined. TCRdb re-called the multiplex PCR reads and shows each CDR3 protein once, DNA omitted. The sample totals about 5,000 distinct CDR3 sequences. A further study also used this sample, focusing on T cell repertoires in aging, cancer and after chemotherapy. From that report: Across the chemotherapy interval, each cancer cohort showed higher median generation probability, suggesting thymic rebound.

This TCR came from a human donor with chronic lymphocytic leukemia. The donor label of this sample is uncertain. The chain couples TRBV12-3 or TRBV12-4 to TRBJ1-3; TCRdb indicates TRBD1, and absent DNA this call remains unverified. The sample taken for sequencing was peripheral blood. The CDR3 sequence is CASSLMGSRGNTIYF.